The 17 T cell receptor beta chains below were found in one sample sequenced in a study of post-analysis software for immune sequencing data. Study results and caveats: Patients had higher frequencies than controls of five TRBV segments, including TRBV5-6, TRBV5-1 and TRBV20-1.

Each TCR beta cDNA library carried unique molecular identifiers. MiXCR, applied by TCRdb to the PCR reads, yields one record per CDR3 protein. The table lists hundreds of thousands of distinct CDR3 sequences, 25% to 30% of them singletons. These receptors' antigens are unknown. Sequencing used blood. These receptors were collected from a girl aged 10 to 17 with multiple sclerosis.

This clonotype showed up many times. This chain uses TRBV5-1 with TRBJ2-1, with 13 bases that match TRBD2. The ends lost 6 bases at V and 9 bases at J; junction bases unmatched: 18. Germline V gene data show CDR1 as SGHRS and CDR2 as YFSETQ. The CDR3 extends over 18 amino acids. CDR3 bases: TGCGCCAGCACTCCGGGGTTACTAGCGGGAGGGGCGCGGAGTGAGCAGTTCTTC. Encoded protein: CASTPGLLAGGARSEQFF.

This clonotype has just a few counts. The rearrangement joins TRBV5-1 to TRBJ1-2, with no clear D. The germline V gene has CDR1 SGHRS and CDR2 YFSETQ. The CDR3 totals 13 residues. V lost 0 bases to trimming and J lost 8 bases, with 11 bases between them. The CDR3 sequence: CASSLGWDDGYTF. CDR3 nucleotides: TGCGCCAGCAGCTTGGGATGGGATGACGGCTACACCTTC.

This chain links TRBV28 with TRBJ2-4, with a weak D call TRBD2 (6 bases). Trimming removed 4 bases from V and 13 bases from J, with 20 bases in between. The CDR3 has 14 amino acids. Germline CDR1 is MDHEN and CDR2 is SYDVKM. The CDR3 spells CASSSPGGLIKQYF. CDR3 DNA: TGTGCCAGCAGTTCGCCAGGAGGGCTTATCAAGCAGTACTTC. The full variable domain, completed using reference TRBV28 and TRBJ2-4, is DVKVTQSSRYLVKRTGEKVFLECVQDMDHENMFWYRQDPGLGLRLIYFSYDVKMKEKGDIPEGYSVSREKKERFSLILESASTNQTSMYLCASSSPGGLIKQYFGAGTRLSVL.

The chain joins TRBV3-1 to TRBJ2-1; 12 positions agree with TRBD1. Germline assignment: CDR1 LGHDT and CDR2 YNNKEL (reference sequence). The CDR3 has 16 residues. The junction had 9 bases not matched to a gene; V was cut back by 4 bases and J by 8 bases. CDR3 in amino acids: CASSLWGQGAEDEQFF. DNA for the CDR3: TGTGCCAGCAGCCTCTGGGGACAGGGGGCTGAGGATGAGCAGTTCTTC.

This clonotype showed up just a few times. The chain uses TRBV7-9 and TRBJ1-2, with a tentative D call TRBD1 (6 bases). V was cut by 0 bases and J by 7 bases, with 15 bases left in between. The germline V gene has CDR1 SEHNR and CDR2 FQNEAQ (reference sequence). There are 15 residues in the CDR3. The CDR3 DNA is TGTGCCAGCAGCTTAGCGGGGGGCGAATCCCTTGGCTACACCTTC. Protein sequence: CASSLAGGESLGYTF.

This clonotype was seen a few times. The gene calls are TRBV7-2 and TRBJ1-5; the D gene is possibly TRBD1 (6 bases). CDR1 is SGHTA, CDR2 FQGNSA, per germline. With 3 bases removed from V and 6 bases from J, the gap between germline ends came to 18 bases. CDR3 size: 16 residues. DNA for the CDR3: TGTGCCAGCAGCTTTCAAGGACTACAGGGTAGTCAGCCCCAGCATTTT. Residues: CASSFQGLQGSQPQHF.

The J gene is TRBJ2-7, the V gene TRBV5-1, with no clear D. Trimming pared 5 bases from V and 0 bases from J, leaving 12 bases between. The length of the CDR3 is 14 residues. Germline V gives CDR1 SGHRS, CDR2 YFSETQ. CDR3 DNA: TGCGCCAGCAGGGGTTCGAGCCTCTCCTACGAGCAGTACTTC. This encodes CASRGSSLSYEQYF. The variable domain in full, with the rest retrieved from reference TRBV5-1 and TRBJ2-7, is KAGVTQTPRYLIKTRGQQVTLSCSPISGHRSVSWYQQTPGQGLQFLFEYFSETQRNKGNFPGRFSGRQFSNSRSEMNVSTLELGDSALYLCASRGSSLSYEQYFGPGTRLTVT.

The J gene is TRBJ2-3, the V gene TRBV5-1; D is possibly TRBD1 (5 bases). In germline, CDR1 is SGHRS, CDR2 YFSETQ. The length of the CDR3 is 16 residues. The V and J ends lost 4 bases and 0 bases respectively, with 15 bases between them. The CDR3 sequence: CASSLDSSLSTDTQYF. CDR3 nucleotides: TGCGCCAGCAGCCTAGACAGCAGCCTAAGCACAGATACGCAGTATTTT.

This clonotype was observed a handful of times. The chain joins TRBV12-3 or TRBV12-4 to TRBJ2-7; the match to TRBD2 covers 11 bases. The CDR3 spans 16 residues. V was clipped by 2 bases and J by 0 bases; unmatched bases: 3. The CDR3 coding sequence is TGTGCCAGCAGTTTATTACTAGCGGGGGTCTCCTACGAGCAGTACTTC. Residues: CASSLLLAGVSYEQYF.

This clonotype was counted only a few times. The chain carries TRBV13 and TRBJ1-1, with D unclear. Germline-derived CDR1 and CDR2 are PRHDT and FYEKMQ (reference sequence). The CDR3 contains 14 residues. Deletions cut 3 bases from V and 1 base from J, with 9 bases between. CDR3 coding DNA: TGTGCCAGCAGCTTGCCCGGGCCGAACACTGAAGCTTTCTTT. Translation gives CASSLPGPNTEAFF.

This chain links TRBV10-3 with TRBJ1-2, with TRBD1 matching 7 bases. V shed 5 bases and J 5 bases; nucleotides not matched to a gene: 5. Germline V gene sequence: CDR1 ENHRY, CDR2 SYGVKD. The CDR3 has 13 amino acids. In DNA form, the CDR3 reads TGTGCCATCAGTTCCGGGACAGATTATGGCTACACCTTC. Translation gives CAISSGTDYGYTF.

In its sample, this clonotype was seen a few times. V is TRBV9 and J is TRBJ2-1; possible D gene TRBD2, 5 bases. Germline V gene data show CDR1 as SGDLS and CDR2 as YYNGEE. V gave up 0 bases and J gave up 6 bases, with 16 bases separating them. The CDR3 has 16 residues. DNA of the CDR3: TGTGCCAGCAGCGTAGAAGGGAGTAGGATTTTCAATGAGCAGTTCTTC. This encodes CASSVEGSRIFNEQFF.

This clonotype was seen at least ten times. This sequence joins TRBV25-1 and TRBJ2-7; TRBD1 is a possible D gene (6 bases). The V gene lost 10 bases and the J gene lost 3 bases, with 16 bases spanning the gap. This CDR3 has 13 residues. Germline-derived CDR1 and CDR2 are MGHDK and SYGVNS. This CDR3 is CATTGSYLYEQYF. DNA of the CDR3: TGTGCCACAACAGGGTCCTATCTCTACGAGCAGTACTTC.

This chain's CDR3 is CASSIVRETQYF. DNA for the CDR3: TGTGCCAGCTCAATAGTGCGAGAGACCCAGTACTTC. The chain has TRBV18 and TRBJ2-5; D is unclear. V lost 5 bases and J 4 bases, leaving 8 bases between the germline ends. Germline V lookup: CDR1 KGHSH, CDR2 LQKENI. The CDR3 is 12 amino acids.

Turning to this clonotype: An end of the junction does not agree with germline; a read error may underlie this. The J gene is TRBJ1-4, the V gene TRBV29-1, with D tentatively TRBD1 (5 bases). This CDR3 spans 11 amino acids. Germline lookup yields CDR1 SQVTM and CDR2 ANQGSEA. As DNA, the CDR3 is TGCAGCGTTCCAGGGAATGAAGAACTGTTTTTT. It encodes CSVPGNEELFF.

V is TRBV27 and J is TRBJ2-7, with D unresolved. The CDR3 is made up of 12 amino acids. The V gene's germline CDR1 is MNHEY and CDR2 SMNVEV (reference sequence). The V end lost 7 bases, the J end lost 7 bases, and 14 bases lay between the germline ends. CDR3 nucleotides: TGTGCCAGCATGCGAACATACAATGAGCAGTACTTC. It yields the protein CASMRTYNEQYF.

The chain joins TRBV29-1 to TRBJ1-5; 8 positions match TRBD1. The CDR3 runs 14 residues. CDR1 and CDR2 (germline): SQVTM, ANQGSEA. V shed 4 bases and J 2 bases; nucleotides not matched to a gene: 4. The CDR3 sequence: CSVVTGARNQPQHF. The CDR3 DNA sequence: TGCAGCGTTGTGACAGGGGCTCGCAATCAGCCCCAGCATTTT.